A selection of T cell receptor beta chains follows, all from one sample in a study of blood T cell repertoires in COVID-19. Here immunoSEQ multiplex PCR was the method, and the copy in TCRdb shows in-frame clones only, minus some. The sample has some 120,000 clones, around four fifths seen once; the top ten hold about 5.5%. The specimen sequenced was peripheral blood. Source of these receptors: a man aged 80 or over with active or convalescent COVID-19. CDR3s include the opening cysteine and the closing phenylalanine or tryptophan. The D gene is left open where the match is weak. Part of the rows lack a size; the others show once, few, many or a class for expanded clones.

d_call	clone_size	v_call	j_call	cdr3_aa	cdr3_nt
TRBD2	few	TRBV27	TRBJ2-2	CASRLAGGNTGELFF	TGTGCCAGCCGCCTAGCGGGGGGCAACACCGGGGAGCTGTTTTTT
.	.	TRBV7-8	TRBJ2-2	CASSARDPDTGELFF	TGTGCCAGCAGCGCCCGGGATCCCGACACCGGGGAGCTGTTTTTT
TRBD1	.	TRBV5-4	TRBJ1-1	CASSFPGQGNTEAFF	TGTGCCAGCAGCTTCCCGGGACAGGGGAACACTGAAGCTTTCTTT
TRBD2	.	TRBV4-3	TRBJ2-7	CASSQDPSGGSYEQYF	TGCGCCAGCAGCCAAGATCCTAGCGGGGGGTCGTACGAGCAGTACTTC
TRBD2	.	TRBV5-1	TRBJ2-7	CASSLGVSGGEQYF	TGCGCCAGCAGCCTAGGGGTCTCGGGAGGGGAGCAGTACTTC
.	.	TRBV7-3	TRBJ2-7	CASSLSTSYEQYF	TGTGCCAGCAGCTTATCCACTAGTTACGAGCAGTACTTC
TRBD2	.	TRBV5-5	TRBJ2-1	CASSPGGGGYNEQFF	TGTGCCAGCAGCCCCGGGGGGGGCGGGTACAATGAGCAGTTCTTC
.	.	TRBV5-1	TRBJ2-7	CASSYQGSYEQYF	TGCGCCAGCAGCTATCAGGGGTCCTACGAGCAGTACTTC
.	.	TRBV19	TRBJ1-1	CASSKGWVNTEAFF	TGTGCCAGTAGTAAGGGGTGGGTGAACACTGAAGCTTTCTTT
TRBD2	once	TRBV19	TRBJ2-7	CASKGGRLGDEQYF	TGTGCCAGTAAGGGAGGGCGTCTGGGGGACGAGCAGTACTTC
.	few	TRBV18	TRBJ2-7	CASSPSRQGYEQYF	TGTGCCAGCTCACCATCAAGGCAGGGCTACGAGCAGTACTTC
.	.	TRBV6-5	TRBJ1-1	CASSRHLKEKAEAFF	TGTGCCAGCAGCCGCCACTTGAAAGAGAAAGCTGAAGCTTTCTTT
TRBD2	.	TRBV7-3	TRBJ2-1	CASSSQAGGLYNEQFF	TGTGCCAGCAGCTCACAAGCGGGGGGGCTCTACAATGAGCAGTTCTTC
TRBD1	.	TRBV10-1	TRBJ1-2	CASSGDSVYGYTF	TGCGCCAGCAGTGGGGACAGCGTCTATGGCTACACCTTC
TRBD1	.	TRBV10-3	TRBJ1-1	CAISTIITGAWTEAFF	TGTGCCATCAGTACTATAATCACAGGGGCGTGGACTGAAGCTTTCTTT
.	.	TRBV27	TRBJ2-1	CASRAIPGINEQFF	TGTGCCAGCAGGGCTATCCCAGGGATCAATGAGCAGTTCTTC
TRBD2	.	TRBV9	TRBJ2-5	CASSPRLAGGAETQYF	TGTGCCAGCAGCCCCAGACTAGCGGGGGGGGCGGAGACCCAGTACTTC
TRBD1	.	TRBV4-3	TRBJ1-2	CASSQDRDSRYGYTF	TGCGCCAGCAGCCAAGATCGGGACAGCCGCTATGGCTACACCTTC
.	.	TRBV19	TRBJ1-2	CASSIPPPGANYGYTF	TGTGCCAGTAGTATACCCCCGCCAGGGGCGAACTATGGCTACACCTTC
.	.	TRBV4-3	TRBJ2-1	CASSHDTTSYNEQFF	TGCGCCAGCAGCCATGATACGACTAGCTACAATGAGCAGTTCTTC
.	.	TRBV19	TRBJ2-6	CASTNGANVLTF	TGTGCCTCCACAAATGGGGCCAACGTCCTGACTTTC
.	once	TRBV6-5	TRBJ1-1	CASSYSAGVRTEAFF	TGTGCCAGCAGTTACTCTGCGGGTGTGCGGACTGAAGCTTTCTTT
TRBD1	once	TRBV5-6	TRBJ2-3	CASSFDRVSTDTQYF	TGTGCCAGCAGCTTTGACAGGGTTAGCACAGATACGCAGTATTTT
.	few	TRBV6-2/TRBV6-3	TRBJ1-2	CASSYSGGNYGYTF	TGTGCCAGCAGTTACTCAGGCGGTAACTATGGCTACACCTTC
.	.	TRBV2	TRBJ1-5	CASSSTVSNQPQHF	TGTGCCAGCAGTAGCACAGTGAGCAATCAGCCCCAGCATTTT